The 15 T cell receptor beta chains below all came from one sample that was sequenced in a study of memory CD4+ T cells and cytomegalovirus serostatus. The assay was immunoSEQ multiplex PCR, and TCRdb's table has in-frame clones only and misses some. The sample has some 60,000 clones, over 65% seen once. Single viable CD3+CD4+CD8-CD45RO+ cells were sorted as the memory CD4+ T cells. Material: memory CD4+ T cells from blood. The origin of the receptors is an adult in good health and CMV-seropositive.

The chain joins TRBV7-9 to TRBJ2-5; TRBD1 aligns across 8 bases. Germline V gene lookup returns CDR1 SEHNR and CDR2 FQNEAQ (reference sequence). The J segment lost 5 bases and the V segment lost 4 bases, leaving 9 bases of the junction unmatched. The length of the CDR3 is 15 residues. This CDR3 is CASSSDRALGETQYF. As DNA, the CDR3 is TGTGCCAGCAGCTCGGACAGGGCCCTAGGGGAGACCCAGTACTTC. Full variable domain (missing parts from reference TRBV7-9 and TRBJ2-5): DTGVSQNPRHKITKRGQNVTFRCDPISEHNRLYWYRQTLGQGPEFLTYFQNEAQLEKSRLLSDRFSAERPKGSFSTLEIQRTEQGDSAMYLCASSSDRALGETQYFGPGTRLLVL.

The V gene is TRBV5-1, the J gene TRBJ2-2, with a weak D call TRBD2 (6 bases). The CDR3 is made up of 15 amino acids. V lost 7 bases and J 1 base, leaving 14 bases between the germline ends. Germline V CDR1 and CDR2: SGHRS, YFSETQ. The CDR3 region is CASETGDRNTGELFF. The DNA for the CDR3 is TGCGCCAGCGAAACGGGAGATCGGAACACCGGGGAGCTGTTTTTT.

The rearrangement uses TRBV5-6 and TRBJ2-1, with 13 bases fitting TRBD2. This CDR3 spans 18 amino acids. V shed 0 bases and J 7 bases; nucleotides not matched to a gene: 10. Germline values: CDR1 SGHDT, CDR2 YYEEEE. The DNA of the CDR3 is TGTGCCAGCAGCTTGGATGGGTTCAGGACTAGCGGGAGAAATGAGCAGTTCTTC. This codes for CASSLDGFRTSGRNEQFF.

This clone was seen a handful of times. The chain has TRBV2 and TRBJ1-5; 8 bases line up with TRBD1. V gave up 4 bases and J gave up 6 bases; unmatched junction bases: 8. CDR3 length: 15 amino acids. CDR1 and CDR2 (germline): SNHLY, FYNNEI. CDR3 in DNA: TGTGCCAGCAGTGTTAGGCAGGGGGCTCGTCAGCCCCAGCATTTT. It translates to CASSVRQGARQPQHF. The full variable domain, rest sourced from reference TRBV2 and TRBJ1-5, is EPEVTQTPSHQVTQMGQEVILRCVPISNHLYFYWYRQILGQKVEFLVSFYNNEISEKSEIFDDQFSVERPDGSNFTLKIRSTKLEDSAMYFCASSVRQGARQPQHFGDGTRLSIL.

V gene TRBV28 combines with J gene TRBJ1-2; 7 bases match TRBD1. Per the germline V gene, CDR1 is MDHEN and CDR2 is SYDVKM. This CDR3 region has 14 residues. J gave up 0 bases and V 4 bases, and 2 bases lay outside the gene matches. The CDR3 coding sequence is TGTGCCAGCAGTTCCGGGACAGCTAACTATGGCTACACCTTC. As protein: CASSSGTANYGYTF.

The rearrangement links TRBV4-1 to TRBJ1-1; D remains unclear. The CDR3 runs to 14 residues. Looked up from germline, CDR1 is MGHRA and CDR2 is YSYEKL. The germline V and J ends were trimmed by 2 bases and 5 bases, with 12 bases remaining between them. The CDR3 protein is CASSQREGQTEAFF. In nucleotides, the CDR3 is TGCGCCAGCAGCCAAAGGGAGGGCCAGACTGAAGCTTTCTTT.

The chain is built from TRBV21-1 and TRBJ1-5. TRBV21-1 is recorded as a pseudogene. This CDR3 has 14 amino acids. The CDR3 loop is CASSKSIRDQPQHF. The CDR3 DNA is TGTGCCAGCAGCAAGTCAATAAGGGATCAGCCCCAGCATTTT.

The chain joins TRBV10-3 to TRBJ1-4; 7 bases are a match to TRBD1. Trimming took 10 bases from V and 6 from J; bases not matched to a gene: 8. The CDR3 is 13 residues long. Germline loops: CDR1 ENHRY, CDR2 SYGVKD. In DNA, the CDR3 is TGTGCCACCGCTACAGGGGAGGATGAAAAACTGTTTTTT. Translation gives CATATGEDEKLFF.

This clone has only one observation. The rearrangement links TRBV28 to TRBJ1-2; perhaps TRBD1 as D (6 bases). Germline CDR1 MDHEN, CDR2 SYDVKM. The length of the CDR3 is 13 residues. Trimming stripped 8 bases from V and 1 base from J, with 11 bases between. The CDR3 here is CASGNRVNYGYTF. As DNA, the CDR3 is TGTGCCAGCGGAAACAGGGTTAACTATGGCTACACCTTC.

J is TRBJ1-2 and V is TRBV7-9, with 9 bases lining up with TRBD1. Germline CDR1 reads SEHNR; CDR2 reads FQNEAQ (reference sequence). Losses at the gene ends were 6 bases for V and 8 bases for J; bases not matched to a gene: 7. This CDR3 contains 13 residues. CDR3 in DNA: TGTGCCAGCAGTACAGGGGGCGTGCGGGGCTACACCTTC. As protein: CASSTGGVRGYTF.

Details on this clone: Relative to the germline gene, one junction end is altered; a read error may explain this. The chain is built from TRBV7-3 and TRBJ2-1; the D is unclear. The germline V gene has CDR1 SGHTA and CDR2 FQGTGA. CDR3 length equals 12 residues. DNA for the CDR3: TGTGCCAGCAGCATAACCTACAATGAGCAGTTCTTC. This encodes CASSITYNEQFF.

The chain combines TRBV28 with TRBJ1-2; D is possibly TRBD1 (6 bases). This CDR3 region has 13 residues. V was pared by 7 bases and J by 6 bases, with 15 bases between. Germline V lookup: CDR1 MDHEN, CDR2 SYDVKM. The CDR3 DNA reads as TGTGCCAGCACCACAGGGACTTCAAATGGCTACACCTTC. It codes for CASTTGTSNGYTF.

V is TRBV6-1 and J is TRBJ2-7, with D perhaps TRBD1 (5 bases). CDR1 and CDR2 (germline): MNHNS, SASEGT. Trimming removed 2 bases from V and 1 base from J, with 6 bases in between. CDR3 size: 13 residues. The CDR3 coding sequence is TGTGCCAGCAGTGAACAGGGTTCCTACGAGCAGTACTTC. It codes for CASSEQGSYEQYF.

The chain combines TRBV11-3 with TRBJ2-3, with 7 bases that match TRBD1. CDR1 and CDR2 (germline): SGHNT, YENEEA. The J segment lost 2 bases and the V segment lost 5 bases, leaving 4 bases of the junction unmatched. This CDR3 spans 14 amino acids. CDR3 sequence (DNA): TGTGCCAGCAGCCTGGGACAGATCACAGATACGCAGTATTTT. Translated, it gives CASSLGQITDTQYF.

The CDR3 spells CASSPTAEGNTIYF. CDR3 bases: TGTGCCAGCTCGCCTACAGCGGAAGGAAACACCATATATTTT. The rearrangement links TRBV18 to TRBJ1-3; D gene unclear. Per germline, CDR1 KGHSH and CDR2 LQKENI. The CDR3 runs 14 residues. V lost 6 bases and J 4 bases, leaving 13 bases between the germline ends. The variable domain in full, with the rest retrieved from reference TRBV18 and TRBJ1-3, is NAGVMQNPRHLVRRRGQEARLRCSPMKGHSHVYWYRQLPEEGLKFMVYLQKENIIDESGMPKERFSAEFPKEGPSILRIQQVVRGDSAAYFCASSPTAEGNTIYFGEGSWLTVV.